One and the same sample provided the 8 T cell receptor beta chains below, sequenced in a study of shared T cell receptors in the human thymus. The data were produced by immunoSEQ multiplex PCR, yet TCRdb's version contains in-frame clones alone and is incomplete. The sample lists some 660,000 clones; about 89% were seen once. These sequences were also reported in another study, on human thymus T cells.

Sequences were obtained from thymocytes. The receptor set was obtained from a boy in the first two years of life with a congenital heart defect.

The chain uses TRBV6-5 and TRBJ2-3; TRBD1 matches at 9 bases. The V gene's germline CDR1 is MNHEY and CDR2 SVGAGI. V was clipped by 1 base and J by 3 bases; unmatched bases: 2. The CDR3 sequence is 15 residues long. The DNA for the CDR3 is TGTGCCAGCAGTTACTTACAGGGGGCAACAGATACGCAGTATTTT. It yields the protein CASSYLQGATDTQYF.

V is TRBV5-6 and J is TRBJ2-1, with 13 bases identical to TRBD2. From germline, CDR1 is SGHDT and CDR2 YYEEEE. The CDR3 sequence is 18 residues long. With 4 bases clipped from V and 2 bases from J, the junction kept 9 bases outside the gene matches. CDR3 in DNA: TGTGCCAGCAGCCCCGGACTAGCGGGAGTCCCGACCTACAATGAGCAGTTCTTC. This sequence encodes CASSPGLAGVPTYNEQFF.

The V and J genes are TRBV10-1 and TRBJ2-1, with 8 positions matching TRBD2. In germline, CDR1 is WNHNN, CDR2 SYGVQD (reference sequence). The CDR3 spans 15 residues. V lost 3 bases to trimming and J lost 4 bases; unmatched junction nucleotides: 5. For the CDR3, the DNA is TGCGCCAGCAGTGAACAACTAGCGGTATACAATGAGCAGTTCTTC. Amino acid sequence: CASSEQLAVYNEQFF.

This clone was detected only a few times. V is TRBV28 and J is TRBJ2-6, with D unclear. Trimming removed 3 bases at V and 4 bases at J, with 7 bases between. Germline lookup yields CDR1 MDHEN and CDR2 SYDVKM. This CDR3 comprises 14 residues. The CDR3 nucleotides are TGTGCCAGCAGTTTGTCCTTGGGGGCCAACGTCCTGACTTTC. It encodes CASSLSLGANVLTF.

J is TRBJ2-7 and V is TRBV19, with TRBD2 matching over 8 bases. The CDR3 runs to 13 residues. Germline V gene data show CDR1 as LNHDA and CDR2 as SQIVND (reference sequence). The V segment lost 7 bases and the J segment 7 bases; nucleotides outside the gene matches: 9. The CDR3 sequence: CASTDGPGGEQYF. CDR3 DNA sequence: TGTGCCAGTACGGACGGGCCGGGGGGGGAGCAGTACTTC.

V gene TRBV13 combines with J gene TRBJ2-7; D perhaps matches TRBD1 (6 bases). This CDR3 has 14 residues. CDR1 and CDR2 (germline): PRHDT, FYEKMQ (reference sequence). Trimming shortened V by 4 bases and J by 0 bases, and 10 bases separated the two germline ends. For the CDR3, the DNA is TGTGCCAGCAGCTCACAGGGTGGCTCCTACGAGCAGTACTTC. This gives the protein CASSSQGGSYEQYF.

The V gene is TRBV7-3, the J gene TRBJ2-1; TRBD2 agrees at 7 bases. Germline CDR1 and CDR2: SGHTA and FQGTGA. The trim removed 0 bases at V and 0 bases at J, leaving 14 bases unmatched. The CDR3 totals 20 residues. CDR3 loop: CASSLTQRGPPWSSYNEQFF. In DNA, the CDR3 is TGTGCCAGCAGCTTAACGCAGCGGGGACCACCGTGGAGCTCCTACAATGAGCAGTTCTTC.

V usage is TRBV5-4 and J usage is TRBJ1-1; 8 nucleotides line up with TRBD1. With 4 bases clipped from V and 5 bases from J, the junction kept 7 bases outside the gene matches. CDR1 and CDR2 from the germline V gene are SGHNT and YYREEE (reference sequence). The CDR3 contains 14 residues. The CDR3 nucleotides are TGTGCCAGCAGCCCATACCGACAGGGGACTGAAGCTTTCTTT. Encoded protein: CASSPYRQGTEAFF.